These 5 T cell receptor beta chains share one sample of origin, sequenced in a study of CD8+ T cells in alopecia areata. Extracted RNA was reverse transcribed, and the resulting cDNA served as sequencing template. Assay: immunoSEQ multiplex PCR; the TCRdb copy retains only in-frame clones and omits some. The table includes some 170,000 clones, around three fifths detected once. Sequenced here: CD4+ T cells sorted from blood, sampled at week 0. These receptors all stem from a human donor with alopecia areata.

The count of this clone is one. The chain carries TRBV10-3 and TRBJ2-7, with D perhaps matching TRBD1 (5 bases). Looked up from germline, CDR1 is ENHRY and CDR2 is SYGVKD. With 3 bases removed from V and 3 bases from J, the gap between germline ends came to 24 bases. This CDR3 has 18 amino acids. CDR3: CAISEVKVSPGHGYEQYF. Written as DNA, the CDR3 is TGTGCCATCAGTGAAGTTAAGGTATCACCAGGACACGGCTACGAGCAGTACTTC.

The rearrangement links TRBV4-2 to TRBJ2-7, with 8 bases identical to TRBD2. CDR1 is LGHNA, CDR2 YNFKEQ, per germline. Germline trimming cut 4 bases from V and 2 bases from J; bases unmatched to any gene: 7. CDR3 length: 15 amino acids. CDR3 DNA sequence: TGTGCCAGCAGCCTCGGACTAGCTGGAACCTACGAGCAGTACTTC. Translated, it gives CASSLGLAGTYEQYF.

This clone has only a few counts. The rearrangement joins TRBV5-6 to TRBJ1-6; 11 bases agree with TRBD1. In germline, CDR1 is SGHDT, CDR2 YYEEEE. Unmatched junction bases numbered 2, after V lost 2 bases and J lost 7 bases. This CDR3 has 15 amino acids. CDR3 sequence (DNA): TGTGCCAGCAGCTTCCGGGACAGGGGGAATTCACCCCTCCACTTT. Translating gives CASSFRDRGNSPLHF.

This clone was counted only a few times. The rearrangement uses TRBV5-6 and TRBJ2-1; 7 bases line up with TRBD1. J lost 8 bases, V lost 0 bases, and 8 bases had no gene match. Germline V gene lookup returns CDR1 SGHDT and CDR2 YYEEEE. CDR3 size: 15 residues. DNA of the CDR3: TGTGCCAGCAGCTTGGGACAGGGTCTTTTGGATGAGCAGTTCTTC. It is translated as CASSLGQGLLDEQFF.

The chain links TRBV27 to TRBJ1-2; 9 bases align to TRBD1. In germline, CDR1 is MNHEY, CDR2 SMNVEV (reference sequence). The CDR3 totals 18 residues. V was pared by 9 bases and J by 2 bases, with 19 bases of the junction left unmatched. CDR3 DNA sequence: TGTGCCAGTTGCCGCTACGTTCCCGGGACAGGGCCCAACTATGGCTACACCTTC. Translating gives CASCRYVPGTGPNYGYTF.